A selection of T cell receptor beta chains follows, all from one sample in a study of cytomegalovirus exposure and HLA in healthy donors. Method: immunoSEQ multiplex PCR; TCRdb's copy keeps in-frame clones and lacks some. The sample contains fewer than 200,000 clones, about 75% of which appear only once. Sequencing was done on a sample of PBMCs. The receptors were gathered from a female donor in good health and CMV-seronegative. CDR3s include the opening cysteine and the closing phenylalanine or tryptophan. A D gene is named only where the DNA matches it firmly. The size entry is marked missing in some rows and otherwise reads once, few, many or a size class.

D gene: .; clone size: .; V gene: TRBV19; CDR3 protein: CASSAPLAFLYNEQFF
D gene: .; clone size: .; V gene: TRBV6-5; CDR3 protein: CASSYSIGEATYGYTF
D gene: .; clone size: few; V gene: TRBV6-5; CDR3 protein: CASSYGPLGGSYEQYF
D gene: TRBD2; clone size: .; V gene: TRBV14; CDR3 protein: CASSPPLAGITDTQYF
D gene: TRBD1; clone size: few; V gene: TRBV7-6; CDR3 protein: CASSLGTAYEQYF
D gene: TRBD1; clone size: few; V gene: TRBV30; CDR3 protein: CAWGTGERNIQYF
D gene: TRBD1; clone size: .; V gene: TRBV5-1; CDR3 protein: CASSLVEGAAEAFF
D gene: TRBD2; clone size: .; V gene: TRBV5-1; CDR3 protein: CASTLGLAGGTADTQYF
D gene: TRBD1; clone size: .; V gene: TRBV9; CDR3 protein: CASSVLPGGQPQHF
D gene: TRBD1; clone size: .; V gene: TRBV4-2; CDR3 protein: CASSQDRSGQIPYEQYF
D gene: .; clone size: .; V gene: TRBV7-8; CDR3 protein: CASSFIGGGNTEAFF
D gene: TRBD2; clone size: .; V gene: TRBV10-3; CDR3 protein: CAISRDSGPYEQYF
D gene: .; clone size: few; V gene: TRBV30; CDR3 protein: CAWSVGAGYEQYF
D gene: TRBD1; clone size: few; V gene: TRBV7-8; CDR3 protein: CASSLGGTGGVGGYTF
D gene: .; clone size: .; V gene: TRBV5-4; CDR3 protein: CASSLRGYTEAFF
D gene: .; clone size: .; V gene: TRBV9; CDR3 protein: CASSVGGGPYEQYF
D gene: TRBD1; clone size: .; V gene: TRBV10-2; CDR3 protein: CASRNSHRGVGTEAFF
D gene: .; clone size: .; V gene: TRBV27; CDR3 protein: CASSFYKNTEAFF
D gene: .; clone size: .; V gene: TRBV14; CDR3 protein: CASSQDEGVIGEKLFF
D gene: .; clone size: once; V gene: TRBV6-1; CDR3 protein: CASSAYSGNLGGTQYF
D gene: .; clone size: .; V gene: TRBV10-2; CDR3 protein: CASGLKMAYNSPLHF
D gene: .; clone size: .; V gene: TRBV6-5; CDR3 protein: CASSYSGRRETQYF
D gene: .; clone size: .; V gene: TRBV21-1; CDR3 protein: CANGVGNTGELFF
D gene: .; clone size: .; V gene: TRBV7-3; CDR3 protein: CASSPLRGLNTEAFF
D gene: .; clone size: .; V gene: TRBV10-3; CDR3 protein: CAISVDRIGYTF
D gene: .; clone size: .; V gene: TRBV7-3; CDR3 protein: CASSLIGREVSGYTF
D gene: TRBD1; clone size: .; V gene: TRBV19; CDR3 protein: CASSSDRAENQPQHF
D gene: .; clone size: few; V gene: TRBV5-1; CDR3 protein: CASSLVAGSDTQYF
D gene: .; clone size: .; V gene: TRBV5-4; CDR3 protein: CASSHSQGDNEQFF
D gene: TRBD2; clone size: .; V gene: TRBV27; CDR3 protein: CASSAGTSGYNEQFF
D gene: .; clone size: .; V gene: TRBV23-1; CDR3 protein: CAIPTGGPNEKLFF
D gene: .; clone size: .; V gene: TRBV5-6; CDR3 protein: CASSLSGRDNQPQHF
D gene: TRBD1; clone size: .; V gene: TRBV4-1; CDR3 protein: CASSRVTGGANTEAFF
D gene: .; clone size: .; V gene: TRBV7-2; CDR3 protein: CASSLDFGNTQYF
D gene: TRBD2; clone size: few; V gene: TRBV2; CDR3 protein: CASSAAGTSDIYEQYF
D gene: .; clone size: .; V gene: TRBV6-1; CDR3 protein: CASSVSGSSYGYTF
D gene: .; clone size: few; V gene: TRBV10-1; CDR3 protein: CASATKGDNYGYTF
D gene: .; clone size: few; V gene: TRBV7-9; CDR3 protein: CASSPGNNQPQHF
D gene: TRBD2; clone size: .; V gene: TRBV5-1; CDR3 protein: CASSLESGRSYNGQFF
D gene: .; clone size: few; V gene: TRBV9; CDR3 protein: CASSVSPSDNEQFF
D gene: .; clone size: .; V gene: TRBV19; CDR3 protein: CASSPGNQPQHF
D gene: .; clone size: .; V gene: TRBV25-1; CDR3 protein: CASSQRRRWEETQYF
D gene: .; clone size: few; V gene: TRBV19; CDR3 protein: CASMRGLSTEAFF
D gene: TRBD1; clone size: .; V gene: TRBV19; CDR3 protein: CASSPGTGTGNYGYTF
D gene: TRBD1; clone size: .; V gene: TRBV7-8; CDR3 protein: CASSSGQGRNTEAFF
D gene: TRBD1; clone size: .; V gene: TRBV5-4; CDR3 protein: CASRSTGQAYGYTF
D gene: TRBD2; clone size: .; V gene: TRBV7-2; CDR3 protein: CASSFRGVRKAGELFF
D gene: .; clone size: .; V gene: TRBV29-1; CDR3 protein: CSGTAPSYEQYF
D gene: .; clone size: once; V gene: TRBV7-9; CDR3 protein: CASSSRSSYEQYF